This TCR beta chain was captured by sequencing in a study of shared clonotypes between healthy human individuals. The CDR3 runs 16 residues. Trimming shortened V by 2 bases and J by 2 bases, and 15 bases separated the two germline ends. Germline values: CDR1 SEHNR, CDR2 FQNEAQ (reference sequence). Points from the study as a whole: About 5% was the fraction of naive CD4 clonotypes found shared across a few donors. Richness estimates generally favored naive over memory subsets.

All donors were healthy HIV-negative adults lacking recent acute infections or vaccinations. The CD4+ fraction was divided into a CD45RA+ naive subset and a CD45RA-negative memory subset. The repertoire was sequenced with immunoSEQ multiplex PCR; TCRdb's copy has only in-frame clones and lacks some. The data show roughly 2.2 million clones, just under 95% seen once. Worth noting for this clone: Its antigen is unknown.

The genes are TRBV7-9 and TRBJ2-5; unclear D gene. The sequence came from a man younger than 30 in good health. Some clones in this sample may be carry-over from other donors' samples. The sequenced material came from naive CD4+ T cells from PBMCs. Subset indicated: CD45RA+ positively selected. This chain's CDR3 is CASSLSRDTLQETQYF. The CDR3 DNA is TGTGCCAGCAGCTTAAGCCGCGACACGCTGCAAGAGACCCAGTACTTC. The full variable domain, completed using reference TRBV7-9 and TRBJ2-5, is DTGVSQNPRHKITKRGQNVTFRCDPISEHNRLYWYRQTLGQGPEFLTYFQNEAQLEKSRLLSDRFSAERPKGSFSTLEIQRTEQGDSAMYLCASSLSRDTLQETQYFGPGTRLLVL.